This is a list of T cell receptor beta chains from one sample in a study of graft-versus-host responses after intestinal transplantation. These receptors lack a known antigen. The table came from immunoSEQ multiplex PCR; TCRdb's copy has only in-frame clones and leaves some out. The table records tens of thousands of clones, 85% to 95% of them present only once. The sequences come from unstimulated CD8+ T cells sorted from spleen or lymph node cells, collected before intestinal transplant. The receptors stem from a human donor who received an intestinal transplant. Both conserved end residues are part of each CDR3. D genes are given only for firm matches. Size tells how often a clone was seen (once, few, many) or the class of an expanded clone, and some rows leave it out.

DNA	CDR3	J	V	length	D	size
TGTGCCAGCAGCTTTTCCGGGCGGGGGGCCCTCACAGATACGCAGTATTTT	CASSFSGRGALTDTQYF	TRBJ2-3	TRBV5-4	17	TRBD2	few
TGCGCCAGCAGCTTGTCCCAGGTTGGTTTCACAGATACGCAGTATTTT	CASSLSQVGFTDTQYF	TRBJ2-3	TRBV5-1	16	-	-
TGCGCCAGCAGCCAAGTTCCAGGGGGTAACACTGAAGCTTTCTTT	CASSQVPGGNTEAFF	TRBJ1-1	TRBV4-1	15	TRBD1	-
TGTGCCAGCAGTGAAACCAGGGAAGGAGAGACCCAGTACTTC	CASSETREGETQYF	TRBJ2-5	TRBV2	14	-	-
TGTGCCAGCAGTGCGACAGGGTTCTACGAGCAGTACTTC	CASSATGFYEQYF	TRBJ2-7	TRBV6-6	13	TRBD1	-
TGTGCCACCAGCAGAGATAGGGGGACTGGGGCCAACGTCCTGACTTTC	CATSRDRGTGANVLTF	TRBJ2-6	TRBV15	16	-	-
TGTGCCAGCAGCTCGACCGGGACTGTCTACAATGAGCAGTTCTTC	CASSSTGTVYNEQFF	TRBJ2-1	TRBV7-9	15	-	-
TGCACCAGCACCCACGGATATAAAGCGGTATCCTACAATGAGCAGTTCTTC	CTSTHGYKAVSYNEQFF	TRBJ2-1	TRBV1	17	-	once
TGTGCCAGCAGTTACTTGGGACAGGGGGCTGAAGCTTTCTTT	CASSYLGQGAEAFF	TRBJ1-1	TRBV6-5	14	TRBD1	-
TGTGCCAGCAGCCCAGCGGGGGGGGGAGATACGCAGTATTTT	CASSPAGGGDTQYF	TRBJ2-3	TRBV6-1	14	TRBD2	-
TGTGCCAGCAGCCAGGACACCCGATCCCCCGCCCCCAATGAGCAGTTCTTC	CASSQDTRSPAPNEQFF	TRBJ2-1	TRBV14	17	-	-
TGTGCCAGTACCCGGGGGGCCACTGAAGCTTTCTTT	CASTRGATEAFF	TRBJ1-1	TRBV19	12	-	-
TGTGCCAGCAGCAGGGGGGGGGCTTCCTACGAGCAGTACTTC	CASSRGGASYEQYF	TRBJ2-7	TRBV7-6	14	-	-
TGTGCCAGCAGCCCGACGGGACAGGGCCTACCATTCAATCAGCCCCAGCATTTT	CASSPTGQGLPFNQPQHF	TRBJ1-5	TRBV27	18	TRBD1	-
TGTGCCAGCAGCTTACCCGATCAGGCGCAGGACTATGGCTACACCTTC	CASSLPDQAQDYGYTF	TRBJ1-2	TRBV7-9	16	-	once
TGTGCCAGTAGTTGGAGCTCCTACAATGAGCAGTTCTTC	CASSWSSYNEQFF	TRBJ2-1	TRBV19	13	-	-
TGTGCCAGCACTTCCCGACAGGGGATAAATAATGAGCAGTTCTTC	CASTSRQGINNEQFF	TRBJ2-1	TRBV27	15	TRBD1	-
TGTGCCAGCAGCTTAGTCGGACTAGCGGGGGTAACAGATACGCAGTATTTT	CASSLVGLAGVTDTQYF	TRBJ2-3	TRBV7-2	17	TRBD2	-
TGTGCCAGCAGCCACCCCTCTGGGACAGGGTATGGCTACACCTTC	CASSHPSGTGYGYTF	TRBJ1-2	TRBV28	15	TRBD1	few
TGTGCCAGCTCACCTACTAGCGGGGGGATCGGTTTCGATGAGCAGTTCTTC	CASSPTSGGIGFDEQFF	TRBJ2-1	TRBV18	17	TRBD2	-
TGTGCCAGCAGCTTAGGCCGGAGGTTAGGGATCACAGATACGCAGTATTTT	CASSLGRRLGITDTQYF	TRBJ2-3	TRBV13	17	-	-
TGTGCCAGTAGTATCTCAGGGGACGGAAACACCATATATTTT	CASSISGDGNTIYF	TRBJ1-3	TRBV19	14	-	-
TGTGCCAGCAGTGCACTAGCGGGGTACAATGAGCAGTTCTTC	CASSALAGYNEQFF	TRBJ2-1	TRBV2	14	TRBD2	-
TGTGCCAGTAGTCCCCGAAGAGCGGGAGGGGACAATGAGCAGTTCTTC	CASSPRRAGGDNEQFF	TRBJ2-1	TRBV19	16	TRBD2	-
TGTGCCAGCAGTGACGGGCAGCCCCATCAGCCCCAGCATTTT	CASSDGQPHQPQHF	TRBJ1-5	TRBV6-4	14	-	-
TGTGCCAGCAGCGTAGGTCACTACAATGAGCAGTTCTTC	CASSVGHYNEQFF	TRBJ2-1	TRBV9	13	-	-
TGTGCCAGCAGTTACGGGGATCAAGAGACCCAGTACTTC	CASSYGDQETQYF	TRBJ2-5	TRBV28	13	-	-